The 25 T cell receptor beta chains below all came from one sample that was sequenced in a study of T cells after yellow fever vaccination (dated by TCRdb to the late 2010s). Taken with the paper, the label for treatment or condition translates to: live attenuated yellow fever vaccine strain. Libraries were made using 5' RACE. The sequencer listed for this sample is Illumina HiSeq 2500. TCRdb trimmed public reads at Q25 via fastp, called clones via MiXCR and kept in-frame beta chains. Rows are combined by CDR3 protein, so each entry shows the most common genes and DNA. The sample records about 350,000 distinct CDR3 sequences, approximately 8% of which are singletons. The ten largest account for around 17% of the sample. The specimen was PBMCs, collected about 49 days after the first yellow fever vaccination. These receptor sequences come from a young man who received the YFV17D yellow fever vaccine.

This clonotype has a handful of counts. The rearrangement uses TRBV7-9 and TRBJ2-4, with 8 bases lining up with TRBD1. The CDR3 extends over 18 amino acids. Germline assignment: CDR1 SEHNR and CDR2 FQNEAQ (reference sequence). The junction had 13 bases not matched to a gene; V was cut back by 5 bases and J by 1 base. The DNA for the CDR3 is TGTGCCAGCAGCAACCGGGACAGGAGTTCGTCGGCCAAAAACATTCAGTACTTC. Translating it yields CASSNRDRSSSAKNIQYF.

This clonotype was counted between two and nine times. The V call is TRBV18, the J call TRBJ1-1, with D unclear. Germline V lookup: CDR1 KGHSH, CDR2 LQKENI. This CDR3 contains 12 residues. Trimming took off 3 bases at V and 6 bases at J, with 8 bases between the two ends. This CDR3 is CASSPIVPEAFF. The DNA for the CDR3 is TGTGCCAGCTCACCCATCGTCCCTGAAGCTTTCTTT. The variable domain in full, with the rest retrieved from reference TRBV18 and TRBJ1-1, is NAGVMQNPRHLVRRRGQEARLRCSPMKGHSHVYWYRQLPEEGLKFMVYLQKENIIDESGMPKERFSAEFPKEGPSILRIQQVVRGDSAAYFCASSPIVPEAFFGQGTRLTVV.

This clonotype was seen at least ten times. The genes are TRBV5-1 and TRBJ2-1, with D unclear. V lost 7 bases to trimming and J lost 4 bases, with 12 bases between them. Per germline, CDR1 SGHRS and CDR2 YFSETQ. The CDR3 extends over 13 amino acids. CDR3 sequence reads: CASQSGTYNEQFF. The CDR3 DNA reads TGCGCCAGCCAATCCGGAACATACAATGAGCAGTTCTTC.

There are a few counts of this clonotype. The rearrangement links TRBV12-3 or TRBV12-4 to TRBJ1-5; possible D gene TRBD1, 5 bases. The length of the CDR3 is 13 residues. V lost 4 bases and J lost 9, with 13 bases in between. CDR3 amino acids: CASSWGGDRPQHF. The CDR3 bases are TGTGCCAGCAGTTGGGGGGGAGATCGGCCCCAGCATTTT.

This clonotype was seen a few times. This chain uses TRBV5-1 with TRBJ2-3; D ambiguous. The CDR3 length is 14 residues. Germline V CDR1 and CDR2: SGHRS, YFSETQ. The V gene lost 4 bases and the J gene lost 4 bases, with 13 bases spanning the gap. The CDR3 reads CASSPTPEADTQYF. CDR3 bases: TGCGCCAGCAGCCCGACCCCAGAGGCAGATACGCAGTATTTT.

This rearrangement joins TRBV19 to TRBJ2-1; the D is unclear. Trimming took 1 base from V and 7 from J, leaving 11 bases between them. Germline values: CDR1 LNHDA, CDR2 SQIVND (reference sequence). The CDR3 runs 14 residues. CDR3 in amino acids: CASSIGHSENEQFF. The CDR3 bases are TGTGCCAGTAGTATAGGTCACAGCGAAAATGAGCAGTTCTTC. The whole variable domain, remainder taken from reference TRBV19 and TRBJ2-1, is DGGITQSPKYLFRKEGQNVTLSCEQNLNHDAMYWYRQDPGQGLRLIYYSQIVNDFQKGDIAEGYSVSREKKESFPLTVTSAQKNPTAFYLCASSIGHSENEQFFGPGTRLTVL.

The CDR3 region has the DNA TGCGCCAGCAACGCGGGACAAAACCAAGAGACCCAGTACTTC. This gives the protein CASNAGQNQETQYF. The genes are TRBV5-1 and TRBJ2-5; D tentatively reads TRBD1 or TRBD2 (6 bases each). Trimming pared 6 bases from V and 0 bases from J, leaving 12 bases between. The CDR3 sequence is 14 residues long. Germline V CDR1 and CDR2: SGHRS, YFSETQ.

DNA for the CDR3: TGTGCCAGCACTCTGGGACAGATGAACACTGAAGCTTTCTTT. Its protein is CASTLGQMNTEAFF. The chain joins TRBV5-4 to TRBJ1-1; 7 bases align to TRBD1. Germline lookup yields CDR1 SGHNT and CDR2 YYREEE (reference sequence). The CDR3 is 14 residues long. Trimming removed 6 bases from V and 0 bases from J; junction bases left unmatched: 5.

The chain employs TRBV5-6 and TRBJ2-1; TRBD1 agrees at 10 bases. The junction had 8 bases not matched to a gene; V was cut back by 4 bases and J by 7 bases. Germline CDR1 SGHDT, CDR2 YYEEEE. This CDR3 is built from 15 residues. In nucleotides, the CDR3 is TGTGCCAGCAGCGACACCGGGACAGGGGCAAATGAGCAGTTCTTC. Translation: CASSDTGTGANEQFF.

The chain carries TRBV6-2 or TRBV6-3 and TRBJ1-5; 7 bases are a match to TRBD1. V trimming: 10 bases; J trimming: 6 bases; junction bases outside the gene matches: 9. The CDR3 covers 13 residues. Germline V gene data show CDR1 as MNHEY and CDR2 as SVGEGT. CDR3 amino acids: CANKGQIPQPQHF. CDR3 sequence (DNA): TGTGCCAACAAGGGACAGATCCCTCAGCCCCAGCATTTT.

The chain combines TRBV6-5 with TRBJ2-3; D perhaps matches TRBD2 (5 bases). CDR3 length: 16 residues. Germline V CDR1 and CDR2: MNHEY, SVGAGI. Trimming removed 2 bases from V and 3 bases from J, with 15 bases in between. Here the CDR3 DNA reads TGTGCCAGCAGTTACAAGGCCAGAGAGGGAACAGATACGCAGTATTTT. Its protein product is CASSYKAREGTDTQYF.

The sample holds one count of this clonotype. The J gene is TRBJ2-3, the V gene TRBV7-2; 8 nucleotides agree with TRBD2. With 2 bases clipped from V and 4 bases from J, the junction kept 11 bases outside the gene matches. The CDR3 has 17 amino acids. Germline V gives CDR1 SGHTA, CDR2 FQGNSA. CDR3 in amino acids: CASSLLIAGWGSDTQYF. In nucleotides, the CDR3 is TGTGCCAGCAGCTTACTCATAGCGGGGTGGGGCTCAGATACGCAGTATTTT.

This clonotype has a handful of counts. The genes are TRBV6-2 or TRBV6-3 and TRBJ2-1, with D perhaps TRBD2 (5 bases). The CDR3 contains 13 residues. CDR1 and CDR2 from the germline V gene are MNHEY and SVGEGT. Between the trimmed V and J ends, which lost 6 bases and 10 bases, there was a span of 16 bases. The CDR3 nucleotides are TGTGCCAGCAGCGCGGCGCGGGTCGAGGAGCAGTTCTTC. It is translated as CASSAARVEEQFF.

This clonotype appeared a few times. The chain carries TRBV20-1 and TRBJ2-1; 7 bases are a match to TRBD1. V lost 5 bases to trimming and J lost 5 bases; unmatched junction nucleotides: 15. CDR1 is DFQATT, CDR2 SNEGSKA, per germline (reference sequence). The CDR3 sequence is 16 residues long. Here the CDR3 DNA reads TGCAGTGCTCCTGAACCGTCAGGGGGTTCGCACAATGAGCAGTTCTTC. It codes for CSAPEPSGGSHNEQFF.

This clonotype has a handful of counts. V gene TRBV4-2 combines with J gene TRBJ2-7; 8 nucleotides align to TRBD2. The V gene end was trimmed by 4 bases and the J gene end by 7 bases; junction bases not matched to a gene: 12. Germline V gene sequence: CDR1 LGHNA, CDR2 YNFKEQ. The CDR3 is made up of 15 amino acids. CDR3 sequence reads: CASSLKGPGGKEQYF. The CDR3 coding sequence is TGTGCCAGCAGCCTCAAAGGTCCGGGGGGGAAAGAGCAGTACTTC.

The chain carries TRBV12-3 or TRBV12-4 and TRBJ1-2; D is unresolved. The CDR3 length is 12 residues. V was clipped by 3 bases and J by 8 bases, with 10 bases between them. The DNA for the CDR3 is TGTGCCAGCAGTTTGCGGGATAAGGGCTACACCTTC. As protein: CASSLRDKGYTF.

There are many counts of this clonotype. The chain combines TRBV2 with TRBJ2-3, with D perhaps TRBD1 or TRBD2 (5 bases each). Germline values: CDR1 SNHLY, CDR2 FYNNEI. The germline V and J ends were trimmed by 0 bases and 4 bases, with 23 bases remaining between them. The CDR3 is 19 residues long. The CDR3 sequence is CASSEARYTRDGRADTQYF. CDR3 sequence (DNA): TGTGCCAGCAGTGAAGCTCGTTATACGAGGGACGGACGAGCAGATACGCAGTATTTT.

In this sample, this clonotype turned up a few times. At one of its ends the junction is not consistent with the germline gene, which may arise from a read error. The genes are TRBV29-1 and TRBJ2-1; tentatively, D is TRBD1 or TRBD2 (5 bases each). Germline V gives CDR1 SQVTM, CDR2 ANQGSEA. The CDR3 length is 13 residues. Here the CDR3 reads CSVEEGVIRTRLF. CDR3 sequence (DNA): TGCAGCGTTGAAGAGGGGGTTATCCGGACTCGGCTCTTC.

The CDR3 bases are TGCGCCAGCAGCCGAGGGACCGGAACAACCGGGGAGCTGTTTTTT. It is translated as CASSRGTGTTGELFF. The rearrangement joins TRBV4-3 to TRBJ2-2; either TRBD1 or TRBD2 may supply D (5 bases each). CDR3 length equals 15 residues. The V end was cut by 4 bases, the J end by 5 bases, with 14 bases between. Per the germline V gene, CDR1 is LGHNA and CDR2 is YSLEER.

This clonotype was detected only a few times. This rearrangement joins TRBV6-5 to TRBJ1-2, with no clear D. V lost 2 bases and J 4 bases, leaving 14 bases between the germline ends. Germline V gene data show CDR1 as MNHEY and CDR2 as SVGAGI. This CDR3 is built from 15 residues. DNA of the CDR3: TGTGCCAGCAGTTACCTTCCGACCGCGCCCTATGGCTACACCTTC. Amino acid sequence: CASSYLPTAPYGYTF.

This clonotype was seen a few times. The CDR3 DNA follows: TGTGCCAGCAGTAGACAGGGGGCCGACGAGCAGTACTTC. This codes for CASSRQGADEQYF. The chain employs TRBV2 and TRBJ2-7; 10 bases are a match to TRBD1. Germline V gene sequence: CDR1 SNHLY, CDR2 FYNNEI. The CDR3 extends over 13 amino acids. The trim removed 5 bases at V and 5 bases at J, leaving 3 bases unmatched. Full variable domain (remainder filled in from reference TRBV2 and TRBJ2-7): EPEVTQTPSHQVTQMGQEVILRCVPISNHLYFYWYRQILGQKVEFLVSFYNNEISEKSEIFDDQFSVERPDGSNFTLKIRSTKLEDSAMYFCASSRQGADEQYFGPGTRLTVT.

This chain's CDR3 is CASTGVYNSPLHF. The DNA of the CDR3 is TGTGCCAGCACTGGCGTGTATAATTCACCCCTCCACTTT. This chain links TRBV6-1 with TRBJ1-6; D is undetermined. This CDR3 comprises 13 residues. V was shortened by 7 bases and J by 4 bases, with 8 bases between the two germline ends. Germline CDR1 MNHNS, CDR2 SASEGT.

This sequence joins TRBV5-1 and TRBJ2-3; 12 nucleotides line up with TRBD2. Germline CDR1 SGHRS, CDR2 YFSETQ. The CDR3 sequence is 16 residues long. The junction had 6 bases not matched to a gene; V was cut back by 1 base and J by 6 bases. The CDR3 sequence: CASSLLAGGPGDTQYF. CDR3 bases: TGCGCCAGCAGCTTGCTAGCGGGGGGGCCAGGGGATACGCAGTATTTT.

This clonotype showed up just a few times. CDR3 DNA: TGCAGTGCTACAGGGGGCGGCTATGGCTACACCTTC. This sequence encodes CSATGGGYGYTF. The rearrangement joins TRBV20-1 to TRBJ1-2, with 8 bases aligning to TRBD1. The CDR3 has 12 residues. J gave up 4 bases and V 4 bases, and 2 bases lay outside the gene matches. Germline lookup yields CDR1 DFQATT and CDR2 SNEGSKA (reference sequence).

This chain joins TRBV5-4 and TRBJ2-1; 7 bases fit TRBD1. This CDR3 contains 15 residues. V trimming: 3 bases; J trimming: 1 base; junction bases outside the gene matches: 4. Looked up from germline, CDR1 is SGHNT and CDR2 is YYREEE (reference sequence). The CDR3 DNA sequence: TGTGCCAGCAGCTCCCAGACAGGGTCCTACAATGAGCAGTTCTTC. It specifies CASSSQTGSYNEQFF.